This T cell receptor beta chain derives from a study of T and B cells in COVID-19 patients. From blood, roughly 250-550 ng of genomic DNA served as TRB template. TRB rearrangements were amplified by multiplex PCR with BIOMED2 TRB-A/B primers. TCRdb reanalysed the multiplex PCR reads using MiXCR and keeps one entry per CDR3 protein. Seen here are roughly 27,000 distinct CDR3 sequences, over 25% observed once, and the top ten hold approximately 1.7%. This clonotype was sampled from a human donor who had recovered from COVID-19. Sequencing was performed on blood.

In DNA, the CDR3 is TGTGCCAGCAGTGAAGGGCCACCGGGACAGGGGGGTCACGGGGAGCTGTTTTTT. This codes for CASSEGPPGQGGHGELFF. V is TRBV6-5 and J is TRBJ2-2, with TRBD1 matching over 11 bases. V dropped 5 bases and J dropped 7; count of bases not matched to a gene: 15. Germline assignment: CDR1 MNHEY and CDR2 SVGAGI. This CDR3 region has 18 residues.